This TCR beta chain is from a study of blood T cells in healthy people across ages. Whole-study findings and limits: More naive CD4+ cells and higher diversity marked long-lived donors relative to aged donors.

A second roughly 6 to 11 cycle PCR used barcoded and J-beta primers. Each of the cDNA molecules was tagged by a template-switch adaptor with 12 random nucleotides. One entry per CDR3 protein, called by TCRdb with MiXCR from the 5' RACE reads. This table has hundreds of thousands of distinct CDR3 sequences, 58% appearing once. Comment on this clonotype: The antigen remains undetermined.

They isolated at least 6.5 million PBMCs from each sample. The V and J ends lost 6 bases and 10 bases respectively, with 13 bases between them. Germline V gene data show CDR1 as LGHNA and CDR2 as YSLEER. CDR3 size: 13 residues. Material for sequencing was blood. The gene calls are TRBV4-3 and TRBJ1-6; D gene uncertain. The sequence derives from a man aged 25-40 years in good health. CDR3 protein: CASREKGGSPLHF. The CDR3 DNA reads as TGCGCCAGCAGGGAAAAGGGAGGCTCACCCCTCCACTTT.